This TCR beta chain derives from a study of T cells in localized non-small cell lung cancer. General study findings and limits: There was an association of higher blood T cell density with longer overall survival. Among the tissues sampled, uninvolved adjacent lung had the highest T cell clonality, above tumor.

Method: immunoSEQ multiplex PCR; TCRdb's copy keeps in-frame clones and lacks some. The sample gives 90,000 or so clones, about 87% of which show up once; over 12% is in the top ten. Trimming left V 6 bases short and J 6 bases short, with 17 bases between. Germline V CDR1 and CDR2: MNHEY, SVGAGI. This CDR3 is 14 amino acids long. A remark on this clone: The antigen remains unidentified.

Source: peripheral blood, taken before any cancer treatment. The gene calls are TRBV6-5 and TRBJ1-2; maybe TRBD1 (6 bases). The receptor's source is a man aged 35-69 years with stage I squamous cell lung carcinoma. This CDR3 is CASRHPGGGDGYTF. CDR3 DNA: TGTGCCAGCAGACATCCTGGAGGGGGAGATGGCTACACCTTC.